The T cell receptor beta chain described here comes from a study of patients and donors after allogeneic stem cell transplantation. CDR3 size: 15 residues. Germline lookup yields CDR1 SGHRS and CDR2 YFSETQ. V lost 3 bases to trimming and J lost 2 bases; unmatched junction nucleotides: 2. MiXCR, run by TCRdb on the RT-PCR reads, gives a single entry per CDR3 protein. The sample lists 390,000 or so distinct CDR3 sequences, around 16% occurring once. This TCR was sampled from a human donor who was either an allogeneic HSCT recipient or a stem cell or donor lymphocyte infusion donor (not recorded which). It is not recorded whose cells these are; they may come from a transplant donor. The sequenced sample consisted of blood, either unsorted or a sorted T cell fraction (not recorded which). The chain combines TRBV5-1 with TRBJ2-7; the match to TRBD2 covers 13 bases. In DNA form, the CDR3 reads TGCGCCAGCAGCTCCGGACTAGCGGGGGCCTACGAGCAGTACTTC. Translated: CASSSGLAGAYEQYF.